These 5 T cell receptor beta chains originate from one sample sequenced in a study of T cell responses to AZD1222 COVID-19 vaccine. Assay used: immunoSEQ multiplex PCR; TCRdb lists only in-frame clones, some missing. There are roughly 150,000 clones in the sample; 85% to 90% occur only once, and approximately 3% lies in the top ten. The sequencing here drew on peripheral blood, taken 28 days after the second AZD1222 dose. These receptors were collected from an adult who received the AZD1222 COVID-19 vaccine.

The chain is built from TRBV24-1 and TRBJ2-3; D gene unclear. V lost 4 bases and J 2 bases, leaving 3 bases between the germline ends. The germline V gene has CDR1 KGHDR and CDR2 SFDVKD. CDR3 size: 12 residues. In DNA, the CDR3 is TGTGCCACCAGTGACCACACAGATACGCAGTATTTT. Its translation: CATSDHTDTQYF.

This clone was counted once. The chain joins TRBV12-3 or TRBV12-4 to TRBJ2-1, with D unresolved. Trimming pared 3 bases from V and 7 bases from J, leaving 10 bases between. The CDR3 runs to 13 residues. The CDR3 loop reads CASSFSFRNEQFF. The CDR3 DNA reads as TGTGCCAGCAGTTTTAGTTTCCGTAATGAGCAGTTCTTC.

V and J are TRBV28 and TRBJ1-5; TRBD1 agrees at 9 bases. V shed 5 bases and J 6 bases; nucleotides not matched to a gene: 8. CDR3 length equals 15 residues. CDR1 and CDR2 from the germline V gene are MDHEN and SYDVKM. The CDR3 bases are TGTGCCAGCAGTGTAGGGACAGGGCTTTTTCAGCCCCAGCATTTT. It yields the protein CASSVGTGLFQPQHF. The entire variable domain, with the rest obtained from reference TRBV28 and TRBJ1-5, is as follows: DVKVTQSSRYLVKRTGEKVFLECVQDMDHENMFWYRQDPGLGLRLIYFSYDVKMKEKGDIPEGYSVSREKKERFSLILESASTNQTSMYLCASSVGTGLFQPQHFGDGTRLSIL.

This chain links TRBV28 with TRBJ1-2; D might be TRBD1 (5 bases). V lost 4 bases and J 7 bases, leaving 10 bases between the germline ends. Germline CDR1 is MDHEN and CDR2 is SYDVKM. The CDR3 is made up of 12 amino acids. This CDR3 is CASSSGSVGYTF. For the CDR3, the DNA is TGTGCCAGCAGTTCAGGGTCGGTTGGCTACACCTTC.

CDR3 loop: CASSGRDGSADTQYF. Written as DNA, the CDR3 is TGTGCCAGCTCTGGCCGTGACGGCTCTGCAGATACGCAGTATTTT. The chain combines TRBV18 with TRBJ2-3; D call uncertain. The germline gives CDR1 KGHSH, CDR2 LQKENI. This CDR3 spans 15 amino acids. Trimming took off 6 bases at V and 4 bases at J, with 17 bases between the two ends.